A single sample is the source of the 15 T cell receptor beta chains below, sequenced in a study of neurological immune-mediated disorders. Each CDR3 protein gets one entry after TCRdb re-called the 5' RACE reads with MiXCR. This table has 60,000 to 80,000 distinct CDR3 sequences, around 5% appearing once. Sequences were obtained from PBMCs. Source of these receptors: a woman aged 45-65 years with multiple sclerosis.

This clonotype showed up many times. V gene TRBV20-1 combines with J gene TRBJ2-2; TRBD2 aligns across 10 bases. CDR3 length equals 16 residues. In germline, CDR1 is DFQATT, CDR2 SNEGSKA (reference sequence). V shed 0 bases and J 7 bases; nucleotides not matched to a gene: 8. The CDR3 nucleotides are TGCAGTGCTAGAGATGGGCTAGCGGGGGATAGCGGGGAGCTGTTTTTT. Encoded protein: CSARDGLAGDSGELFF.

In its sample, this clonotype was seen many times. The chain couples TRBV10-2 to TRBJ2-3, with D tentatively TRBD1 or TRBD2 (5 bases each). V was cut by 5 bases and J by 1 base, with 13 bases left in between. The germline V gene has CDR1 WSHSY and CDR2 SAAADI. This CDR3 contains 15 residues. The CDR3 protein is CASSRGTTGTDTQYF. The DNA of the CDR3 is TGCGCCAGCAGTAGAGGGACGACTGGCACAGATACGCAGTATTTT.

In regard to this clonotype: The junction departs from the called germline gene at one end, perhaps through a read error. V is TRBV6-6 and J is TRBJ1-6; D possibly corresponds to TRBD1 (6 bases). The CDR3 is 14 residues long. Germline V gene sequence: CDR1 MNHNY, CDR2 SVGAGI (reference sequence). The CDR3 loop reads CASSPKRGDSPLHF. For the CDR3, the DNA is TGTGCCAGCAGCCCCAAAAGGGGGGATTCACCCCTACACTTT.

Only a few counts were recorded for this clonotype. This chain links TRBV7-2 with TRBJ1-1; D is ambiguous. Trimming shortened V by 5 bases and J by 1 base, and 14 bases separated the two germline ends. The germline V gene has CDR1 SGHTA and CDR2 FQGNSA. This CDR3 contains 15 residues. CDR3 DNA sequence: TGTGCCAGCAGCCGAGAGGGCAGGAGGAACACTGAAGCTTTCTTT. It yields the protein CASSREGRRNTEAFF.

This clonotype was found many times. The chain has TRBV20-1 and TRBJ2-5; a possible D gene is TRBD2 (6 bases). V lost 1 base and J 5 bases, leaving 14 bases between the germline ends. CDR3 length equals 14 residues. In germline, CDR1 is DFQATT, CDR2 SNEGSKA (reference sequence). CDR3 amino acids: CSARVFGGRETQYF. Written as DNA, the CDR3 is TGCAGTGCTAGAGTTTTTGGGGGGAGGGAGACCCAGTACTTC.

This clonotype was recorded many times. The gene calls are TRBV4-3 and TRBJ2-3, with D uncertain. Trimming removed 0 bases at V and 4 bases at J, with 5 bases between. CDR1 and CDR2 from the germline V gene are LGHNA and YSLEER. CDR3 length: 13 residues. The CDR3 DNA follows: TGCGCCAGCAGCCAAGATAGCCCAGATACGCAGTATTTT. Amino acid sequence: CASSQDSPDTQYF.

This clonotype was recorded at least ten times. The rearrangement links TRBV27 to TRBJ1-6, with unresolved D. Germline V gives CDR1 MNHEY, CDR2 SMNVEV (reference sequence). The CDR3 covers 10 residues. V shed 5 bases and J shed 11 bases, with 4 bases lying between them. The chain's CDR3 is CASSDPPLHF. The CDR3 coding sequence is TGTGCCAGCAGTGATCCACCCCTCCACTTT.

This clonotype has ten or more counts. The V gene is TRBV20-1, the J gene TRBJ2-7, with 10 bases aligning to TRBD1. The V gene's germline CDR1 is DFQATT and CDR2 SNEGSKA (reference sequence). The CDR3 loop spans 13 amino acids. Trimming took 6 bases from V and 4 from J; bases not matched to a gene: 6. This chain's CDR3 is CSASGTGVYEQYV. The CDR3 DNA reads as TGCAGTGCATCCGGGACAGGGGTTTACGAGCAGTACGTC.

This clonotype was seen ten or more times. The chain is built from TRBV7-9 and TRBJ2-3, with D uncertain. From germline, CDR1 is SEHNR and CDR2 FQNEAQ (reference sequence). Trimming took off 1 base at V and 2 bases at J, with 10 bases between the two ends. The CDR3 extends over 15 amino acids. The DNA of the CDR3 is TGTGCCAGCAGCTTAGAGGGTATAGACACAGATACGCAGTATTTT. It is translated as CASSLEGIDTDTQYF. Full variable domain (remainder filled in from reference TRBV7-9 and TRBJ2-3): DTGVSQNPRHKITKRGQNVTFRCDPISEHNRLYWYRQTLGQGPEFLTYFQNEAQLEKSRLLSDRFSAERPKGSFSTLEIQRTEQGDSAMYLCASSLEGIDTDTQYFGPGTRLTVL.

This clonotype was seen repeatedly, ten times or more. The chain joins TRBV7-9 to TRBJ1-2, with D possibly TRBD1 on 5 matching bases. Deletions cut 4 bases from V and 2 bases from J, with 17 bases between. Germline CDR1 reads SEHNR; CDR2 reads FQNEAQ (reference sequence). The length of the CDR3 is 16 residues. The CDR3 region has the DNA TGTGCCAGCAGCTCAAGCTCGGCAGGGAACAACTATGGCTACACCTTC. Protein sequence: CASSSSSAGNNYGYTF. The full variable domain, its missing parts supplied by reference TRBV7-9 and TRBJ1-2, is DTGVSQNPRHKITKRGQNVTFRCDPISEHNRLYWYRQTLGQGPEFLTYFQNEAQLEKSRLLSDRFSAERPKGSFSTLEIQRTEQGDSAMYLCASSSSSAGNNYGYTFGSGTRLTVV.

This clonotype was counted at least ten times. This rearrangement joins TRBV5-5 to TRBJ2-3; D ambiguous. Trimming cost V 1 base and J 1 base, with 10 bases left between them. The length of the CDR3 is 15 residues. The germline V gene encodes CDR1 SGHKS and CDR2 YYEKEE (reference sequence). CDR3 amino acids: CASSLSWAGTDTQYF. CDR3 nucleotides: TGTGCCAGCAGCTTGTCTTGGGCTGGCACAGATACGCAGTATTTT.

This clonotype was seen many times. The chain links TRBV5-1 to TRBJ2-5; 8 bases are shared with TRBD1. This CDR3 comprises 15 residues. Germline trimming cut 4 bases from V and 2 bases from J; bases unmatched to any gene: 7. Germline V gene sequence: CDR1 SGHRS, CDR2 YFSETQ. CDR3 in DNA: TGCGCCAGCAGCCCGACAGGGGCCCCGCAAGAGACCCAGTACTTC. The encoded protein is CASSPTGAPQETQYF.

This clonotype was counted many times. The chain uses TRBV6-2 or TRBV6-3 and TRBJ1-5; TRBD1 matches 7 bases. CDR1 and CDR2 (germline): MNHEY, SVGEGT. This CDR3 is built from 11 residues. V lost 4 bases to trimming and J lost 11 bases; unmatched junction nucleotides: 2. CDR3 amino acids: CASSFGQAQHF. CDR3 DNA: TGTGCCAGCAGTTTCGGACAGGCCCAGCATTTT.

The V gene is TRBV10-3, the J gene TRBJ2-5, with TRBD1 identical over 11 bases. The V gene end was trimmed by 7 bases and the J gene end by 0 bases; junction bases not matched to a gene: 7. Germline CDR1 ENHRY, CDR2 SYGVKD. The CDR3 has 16 residues. The CDR3 protein is CAITDRDRGDQETQYF. In DNA, the CDR3 is TGTGCCATCACCGACCGGGACAGGGGGGACCAAGAGACCCAGTACTTC.

The chain is built from TRBV7-9 and TRBJ1-2; D gene ambiguous. This CDR3 has 13 amino acids. The V gene's germline CDR1 is SEHNR and CDR2 FQNEAQ (reference sequence). V lost 1 base, J lost 5 bases, and 8 bases lay in between. CDR3: CASSLEGGYGYTF. CDR3 sequence (DNA): TGTGCCAGCAGCTTAGAGGGCGGGTATGGCTACACCTTC.